Reported below is one TCR beta chain. The data belong to a study of T cell changes during pregnancy in multiple sclerosis. Measured with immunoSEQ multiplex PCR; TCRdb has only the in-frame clones, and not every one. Counted here are 55,000 to 70,000 clones, about nine tenths occurring once; the ten biggest clones make up approximately 0.4%. The TCR originated in a female donor with multiple sclerosis, enrolled in a pregnancy study. Sequences were derived from CD4+ T cells from peripheral blood mononuclear cells, sampled in the third trimester of pregnancy.

The CDR3, as DNA: TGTGCCAGCAGTGAAAGACTACCCATCAATGAGCAGTTCTTC. Protein: CASSERLPINEQFF. The J gene is TRBJ2-1, the V gene TRBV2, with a possible D match to TRBD2 (5 bases). Per the germline V gene, CDR1 is SNHLY and CDR2 is FYNNEI. Between the trimmed V and J ends, which lost 2 bases and 6 bases, there was a span of 11 bases. The CDR3 sequence is 14 residues long.